What follows describes a single T cell receptor beta chain. The antigen it binds to is not known. Base-call qualities are not available, and no considerably larger clone is one nucleotide away. The cohort was made up of 500 to 850 healthy bone marrow donors. At the time of sampling, every cohort member was nominally healthy, though immune exposures that went unrecorded were likely present. The donor tested CMV seropositive, placing the donor among the 290 or so seropositive members of the cohort. A peripheral blood sample was provided by each donor, and peripheral blood mononuclear cells were used for TCR beta sequencing. The Qiagen DNeasy Blood Extraction Kit was used to extract genomic DNA from the blood cell samples. This specimen belongs to a study of cytomegalovirus exposure and HLA in healthy donors (dated by TCRdb to 2016 to 2017). Context from the whole study: According to an earlier analysis of 587 of the donors, 200 million or so T cells yielded some 120 million unique TCR beta sequences and about 300 Gb of sequence data. An early release that covered roughly 600 HLA-typed donors contained approximately 300 gigabases of sequencing data and around 85 million unique TCR sequences. Of the roughly 420 genotyped donors, 65% to 90% were placed in the genetic ancestry cluster associated with self-reported Caucasian donors. The aim of the study was to test whether cataloging public T cell receptors could identify signatures of past pathogen exposure. Using immunosequencing, the study profiled T cell repertoires from fewer than 850 subjects and related those repertoires to cytomegalovirus serostatus. A separate validation cohort of roughly 120 different subjects was used in addition to the roughly 700-subject first cohort. To predict cytomegalovirus infection status, the study combined high-throughput TCR immunosequencing, statistical association of individual TCRs with disease status, and machine learning. A later analysis re-analyzed previously published TCR beta repertoires from 650 to 800 donors and added high-resolution HLA genotyping to study TCR occurrence patterns. Rather than drawing on any new phenotypic data, the later analysis identified candidate immune exposures from TCR beta sequences and the way those sequences occurred across donors. To decide whether each TCR beta V gene segment behaved as functional or pseudogenic, an earlier analysis of 587 of the donors relied on high-throughput TCR beta sequencing. Donor age, sex, ethnicity and CMV serostatus were compiled together with the repertoire data. A later genetic analysis used genome-wide SNP genotypes for about three fifths of the 666 donors, treating that subset as a discovery cohort. All discovery cohort repertoires had been generated on a single sequencing platform. HLA typing included class I and class II loci at four-digit resolution. Typing coverage varied by locus: about 629-640 donors for A, B, C, DRB1 and DQB1; approximately 500 for DQA1; around 610 for DPA1; approximately 450 for DPB1. Because of strong linkage in the cohort, roughly five DR-DQ haplotypes were treated as single units for association and clustering. Across approximately 420 genotyped donors of the cohort, an average of about 240,000 unique TCR beta nucleotide sequences per donor were sequenced, and roughly 18% of those sequences were non-productive. General study outcomes and caveats: This cohort had only TCR beta chains sequenced, and the lack of alpha or paired-chain data limited which features could be detected. Specific HLA alleles were associated with around 18,000 TCR beta sequences at a false discovery rate of 0.05 in a later analysis. The study gave a list of over 150 TCR beta chains associated with cytomegalovirus. In both the original and validation cohorts, the classifier was reported to diagnose cytomegalovirus status with high specificity and sensitivity. Because counts were too low, fewer than 20 rarely observed V segments, including chromosome 9 orphons, were excluded from the earlier analysis of roughly 580 of the donors. A later genetic analysis associated a missense DCLRE1C variant with V-gene and J-gene trimming of TCR beta chains, and an independent cohort replicated the association. According to a later analysis, parvovirus B19, influenza, CMV and Epstein-Barr virus appeared linked to several top co-occurrence clusters. In vitro tests confirmed that a few of the cytomegalovirus-associated TCR beta chains recognize cytomegalovirus antigens. The presence/absence analyses assumed that sequencing depth was roughly uniform across donors, and that assumption may not be true. The 87-base-pair reads could not distinguish some IMGT-functional V segments, including TRBV6-2 and TRBV6-3, so those segments were excluded. Linkage disequilibrium might explain the correlated functional status among segregating V segments, but an unknown experimental factor could not be ruled out. A further reported finding was that TCR beta sequences accurately predicted the HLA-A and HLA-B alleles for most subjects in the first cohort. In a later analysis, TCR association rates were found to vary across HLA loci, with the most associated TCRs seen for DRB1 alleles and the fewest for HLA-C alleles. The sequencing pipeline was judged likely to have produced a cluster of highly shared sequence variants as a technical artifact. Across donors, most TCR sequences were observed very rarely, whereas some public TCRs were present in many individuals. Because HLA typing was unavailable for some donors at each locus, only the typed subset was used in association tests. The authors suggested that the approach could potentially be extended to other disease states and immunological phenotypes. When HLA alleles, especially DR and DQ, strongly co-occurred, TCR associations were difficult to assign to individual alleles. According to a later genetic analysis, donors in an Asian-associated ancestry cluster had fewer N-insertions in productive TCRs than the approximately 650-donor mean. Compared with equally common non-associated chains, HLA-associated TCR beta chains in a later analysis were more clonally expanded and had lower generation probabilities. The only immune exposure information available for the cohort was CMV serostatus. In an earlier analysis of fewer than 750 of the donors, most TCR beta V segments were observed in productive rearrangements about 87% or about 30% of the time, broadly matching IMGT annotations. According to a later analysis, most CMV-associated TCR beta chains appeared to be HLA-restricted, and the HLA associations seemed to be driven largely by CMV exposure.

The protocol used for the library was the immunoSEQ multiplex PCR assay. For the multiplex PCR, a mixture combining 60 forward primers for TCR Vbeta segments and 13 reverse primers for TCR Jbeta segments was used. The CDR3 region of rearranged TCR beta genes was amplified from genomic DNA with a multiplex PCR assay. The Illumina HiSeq System was used to sequence the amplified TCR beta libraries as 87-base-pair reads. In the original analysis: Across the 670 or so repertoires, a later analysis counted some 81 million unique TCR beta chains, roughly 11 million of which were shared by at least two donors. To remove PCR and sequencing errors, raw reads were error-corrected and collapsed into unique sequences using a nearest-neighbor algorithm that merged closely related sequences. Alignment of CDR3 sequences to IMGT reference sequences was used to assign V, D and J gene segments. Each retained sequence needed at least a six-nucleotide match to both a V gene segment and a J gene segment. A rearrangement counted as productive if the CDR3 had no stop codons and remained in frame with V and J, and every other rearrangement counted as non-productive. CDR3 was defined by IMGT convention, running from the second conserved V-encoded cysteine to the conserved J-encoded phenylalanine. The earlier analysis of about 640 of the donors excluded any sequence lacking an unambiguous match to a single V gene segment. In an earlier analysis of approximately 590 of the donors, a V segment was called functional when productive rearrangements were above 56.7%, and segregating when the standard deviation between donors exceeded 5%. A statistical classification framework was developed to diagnose cytomegalovirus status using the catalog of TCR beta chain sequences. In a later analysis, V and J genes were assigned by comparing TCR nucleotide sequences against IMGT/GENE-DB human TR gene sequences. Using the TCRdist pipeline, a later analysis assigned CDR3 sequences along with most-parsimonious VDJ recombination scenarios. In a later analysis, each TCR beta chain was defined by its CDR3 amino acid sequence together with its V-gene family, and reads without a unique V-gene family were excluded. To address suspected cross-contamination and a sequencing artifact, a later analysis removed approximately 600 highly shared, low-generation-probability nucleotide sequences. In a later analysis, a clonal expansion index was calculated for each public chain from normalized within-repertoire ranks of inferred template counts. In a later analysis, generation probabilities were computed using a VDJ recombination model fitted to out-of-frame rearrangements, and the results were checked against IGoR. Hypergeometric tests were used in a later analysis to score TCR-TCR, TCR-HLA and TCR-CMV co-occurrence, with a repertoire-size bias correction applied to the TCR pairs. False discovery rates were estimated in a later analysis by permuting HLA or CMV assignments 20 times. In a later analysis, co-occurring TCRs were grouped with DBSCAN, and TCRdist sequence similarity was added when clustering was performed within HLA-allele-positive subsets. Repertoires with fewer than 30,000 or more than 120,000 public chains, plus five repertoires with anomalous nucleotide sharing, were excluded from co-occurrence clustering. TCRdb retrieved this table from immuneACCESS and kept in-frame rearrangements only. Not all clones are present; in checked studies, unresolved V genes account for under half, and no reason is known for the remainder. V and J calls and clone size are copied from that table; D and trimming were computed from the DNA. Here the sample has approximately 240,000 clones; 70% to 80% occur a single time. Of the sample, around 2.8% falls within the top ten clones.

V loses 3 bases of germline sequence and J loses 7 bases, and the interval between the two ends is 10 bases. The germline V gene encodes CDR1 SGHRS and CDR2 YFSETQ. Reading from cysteine to phenylalanine, the CDR3 counts 13 amino acids. The only DNA kept is the CDR3, 39 bases in frame from the first base. The sequencing input was PBMCs. The sequence was collected from an older woman in good health and CMV-seropositive. The sequence links TRBV5-1 to TRBJ1-4; no D gene can be assigned with confidence. The sequenced DNA is TGCGCCAGCAGCTCCATCGAGGGTGAAAAACTGTTTTTT. Translated, it gives CASSSIEGEKLFF.